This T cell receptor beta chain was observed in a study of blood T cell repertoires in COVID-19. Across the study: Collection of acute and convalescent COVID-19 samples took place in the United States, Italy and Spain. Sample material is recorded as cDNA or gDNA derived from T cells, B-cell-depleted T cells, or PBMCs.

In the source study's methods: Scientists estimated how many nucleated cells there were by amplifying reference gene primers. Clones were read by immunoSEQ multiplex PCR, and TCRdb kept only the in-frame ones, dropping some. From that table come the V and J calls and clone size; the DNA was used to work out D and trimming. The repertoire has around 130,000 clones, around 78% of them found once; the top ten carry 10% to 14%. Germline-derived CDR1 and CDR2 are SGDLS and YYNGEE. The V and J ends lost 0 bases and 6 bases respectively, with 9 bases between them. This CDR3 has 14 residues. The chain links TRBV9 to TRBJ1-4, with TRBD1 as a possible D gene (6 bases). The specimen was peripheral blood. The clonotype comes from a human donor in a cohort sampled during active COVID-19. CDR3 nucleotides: TGTGCCAGCAGCGTAGACAGGGTACATGAAAAACTGTTTTTT. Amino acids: CASSVDRVHEKLFF.